The 6 T cell receptor beta chains reported below all come from one sample, sequenced in a study of T cells in Graves' hyperthyroidism and ophthalmopathy. The CDR3 regions of TCR beta were amplified from RNA transcripts. A set of HTBI primers served as the primers for a first-round RT-PCR of the TCR CDR3. TCRdb analysed the multiplex PCR reads with MiXCR anew, one entry per CDR3 protein. The table records 500,000 to 650,000 distinct CDR3 sequences, about 14% of them present only once. The sequenced material came from blood. The receptors originated from a woman between 45 and 65 years old with Graves' ophthalmopathy.

The count of this clonotype is one. The rearrangement uses TRBV18 and TRBJ1-1, with TRBD1 matching 9 bases. This CDR3 contains 15 residues. Losses at the gene ends were 5 bases for V and 4 bases for J; bases not matched to a gene: 8. Germline values: CDR1 KGHSH, CDR2 LQKENI. DNA of the CDR3: TGTGCCAGCTCAACGACAGGGGGAGGGAGCACTGAAGCTTTCTTT. Protein sequence: CASSTTGGGSTEAFF.

This clonotype was detected many times. The chain employs TRBV5-5 and TRBJ1-2; a possible D gene is TRBD1 (5 bases). There are 16 residues in the CDR3. Trimming shortened V by 2 bases and J by 2 bases, and 16 bases separated the two germline ends. Germline V gene sequence: CDR1 SGHKS, CDR2 YYEKEE (reference sequence). The CDR3 nucleotides are TGTGCCAGCAGCTTTTGGGCAGGGAGGGACAACTATGGCTACACCTTC. This sequence encodes CASSFWAGRDNYGYTF.

Many counts were recorded for this clonotype. The chain links TRBV28 to TRBJ1-1; D is unresolved. Trimming cost V 6 bases and J 10 bases, with 27 bases left between them. Germline V gene sequence: CDR1 MDHEN, CDR2 SYDVKM. This CDR3 is built from 16 residues. The CDR3 here is CASSTTAGRARDVAFF. The CDR3 nucleotides are TGTGCCAGCAGCACGACGGCAGGTCGCGCCAGAGATGTAGCTTTCTTT.

V and J are TRBV4-1 and TRBJ2-3, with 10 nucleotides matching TRBD2. In germline, CDR1 is MGHRA, CDR2 YSYEKL. The CDR3 totals 14 residues. Unmatched junction bases numbered 2, after V lost 5 bases and J lost 3 bases. CDR3 DNA sequence: TGCGCCAGCAGCGGGACTAGCGCGACAGATACGCAGTATTTT. Amino acid sequence: CASSGTSATDTQYF.

This clonotype appeared a few times. The chain is built from TRBV27 and TRBJ2-2, with D unclear. Germline assignment: CDR1 MNHEY and CDR2 SMNVEV (reference sequence). The length of the CDR3 is 14 residues. V was clipped by 4 bases and J by 4 bases, with 10 bases between them. Here the CDR3 DNA reads TGTGCCAGCAGTTCACCCAATCTCACCGGGGAGCTGTTTTTT. Protein product: CASSSPNLTGELFF.

This chain joins TRBV29-1 and TRBJ1-2; tentative D call: TRBD1 (5 bases). The CDR3 spans 11 residues. V lost 3 bases and J lost 6, with 8 bases in between. From germline, CDR1 is SQVTM and CDR2 ANQGSEA. The CDR3 sequence is CSVDGTDGYTF. CDR3 in DNA: TGCAGCGTTGACGGGACGGATGGCTACACCTTC.